Shown below are 27 T cell receptor beta chains from a single sample sequenced in a study of T cell clonality in common variable immunodeficiency (dated by TCRdb to the mid-2010s). Study-level results and caveats: Reportedly, TCRbeta sequences from CVID had fewer deletions and N-nucleotide insertions, and highly modified clones with 13 or more V deletions were absent from CVID.

The library relied on the immunoSEQ multiplex PCR assay. TCRdb mirrors the immuneACCESS table, restricted to in-frame sequences. Some clones are absent from its copies; in checked studies, under half trace to an unresolved V gene, and the reason for the others is unknown. Across this sample, some 25,000 clones were tabulated and none appeared just once. The ten largest clones take up 3.5% to 4.5% of the sample. No antigen is known for these receptors. Input material: peripheral blood mononuclear cells. The receptor source for this set is a human donor with common variable immunodeficiency.

About this clone itself: Read sequence stops 3 residues before the CDR3 end, and the germline J gene provides the missing end. The V and J genes are TRBV19 and TRBJ2-1; 7 bases fit TRBD2. The CDR3 covers 15 residues. Germline values: CDR1 LNHDA, CDR2 SQIVND (reference sequence). The J segment lost 3 bases and the V segment lost 7 bases, leaving 9 bases of the junction unmatched. CDR3: CASKLGLADYNEQFF. The sequenced CDR3 bases are TGTGCCAGTAAACTGGGGCTAGCGGACTACAATGAG. The whole variable domain, filled in from reference TRBV19 and TRBJ2-1, reads DGGITQSPKYLFRKEGQNVTLSCEQNLNHDAMYWYRQDPGQGLRLIYYSQIVNDFQKGDIAEGYSVSREKKESFPLTVTSAQKNPTAFYLCASKLGLADYNEQFFGPGTRLTVL.

Notes on this clone: The CDR3 is cut off 3 residues early in the read; its end comes from the germline J gene. This chain joins TRBV2 and TRBJ1-3; D is unresolved. Germline CDR1 and CDR2: SNHLY and FYNNEI. V gave up 3 bases and J gave up 8 bases, with 5 bases separating them. CDR3 length: 11 residues. The chain's CDR3 is CASSDGYTIYF. CDR3 DNA, as far as it was read: TGTGCCAGCAGTGACGGTTACACC.

This clone was observed a few times. Read data end 3 residues before the CDR3 end; the end is taken from the germline J gene. The chain combines TRBV19 with TRBJ1-6, with TRBD1 matching 9 bases. V gave up 6 bases and J gave up 8 bases; unmatched junction bases: 5. Germline V lookup: CDR1 LNHDA, CDR2 SQIVND (reference sequence). The CDR3 extends over 14 amino acids. CDR3 amino acids: CASRPTGGHSPLHF. CDR3 DNA (partial): TGTGCCAGTAGGCCAACAGGGGGCCATTCACCC.

As regards this clone: From the germline J gene comes the end of the CDR3, since the read stops 3 residues before it. The rearrangement links TRBV7-8 to TRBJ2-7; 10 bases align to TRBD1. Germline trimming cut 5 bases from V and 3 bases from J; bases unmatched to any gene: 4. Germline-derived CDR1 and CDR2 are SGHVS and FQNEAQ. The CDR3 extends over 14 amino acids. The CDR3 DNA, read in part, is TGTGCCAGCAGCGGGGGACAGGGGATCTACGAG. As protein: CASSGGQGIYE. The whole CDR3 protein is CASSGGQGIYEQYF.

This clone occurred many times. CDR3 sequence reads: CASSSGQSLRNTEAFF. Partial CDR3 DNA: TGTGCCAGCTCTTCGGGACAGAGCCTCAGAAACACTGAA. The V call is TRBV18, the J call TRBJ1-1; 7 bases match TRBD1. Sequencing ends 3 residues short of the CDR3 end; the germline J gene provides the rest. Germline assignment: CDR1 KGHSH and CDR2 LQKENI. With V trimmed by 6 bases and J by 2 bases, 12 bases remained unmatched. The CDR3 length is 16 residues.

This clone was recorded a few times. CDR3 DNA (partial): TGTGCCAGTAGTATGGACAGGGGCTACGAG. It codes for CASSMDRGYE. The entire CDR3 protein is CASSMDRGYEQYF. The V and J genes are TRBV19 and TRBJ2-7; 9 bases are shared with TRBD1. The read falls 3 residues short of the CDR3 end, and the missing part is taken from the germline J gene. The CDR3 runs to 13 residues. Losses at the gene ends were 3 bases for V and 3 bases for J; bases not matched to a gene: 0. Germline loops: CDR1 LNHDA, CDR2 SQIVND (reference sequence).

This clone showed up many times. Coverage ceases 3 residues before the CDR3 finishes, and the germline J gene fills in the end. V and J are TRBV30 and TRBJ2-5; 10 bases are shared with TRBD2. The CDR3 is 15 residues long. J was trimmed by 3 bases and V by 4 bases; bases with no gene match: 8. CDR1 GTSNPN and CDR2 SVGIG come from the germline V gene (reference sequence). The CDR3 reads CAWTPGLARKETQYF. CDR3 DNA, as far as it was read: TGTGCCTGGACTCCGGGACTAGCGAGAAAAGAGACC. Based on the CDR3 plus reference TRBV30 and TRBJ2-5, the full variable domain is SQTIHQWPATLVQPVGSPLSLECTVEGTSNPNLYWYRQAAGRGLQLLFYSVGIGQISSEVPQNLSASRPQDRQFILSSKKLLLSDSGFYLCAWTPGLARKETQYFGPGTRLLVL.

Concerning this clone itself: Read sequence stops 3 residues before the CDR3 end, and the germline J gene provides the missing end. This sequence joins TRBV7-9 and TRBJ2-7; possible D gene TRBD2, 5 bases. The CDR3 length is 14 residues. The germline gives CDR1 SEHNR, CDR2 FQNEAQ (reference sequence). V shed 4 bases and J shed 2 bases, with 12 bases lying between them. The sequenced CDR3 bases are TGTGCCAGCAGCTCCGCGGGCGGACCCTACGAG. Amino acids: CASSSAGGPYE. In full, the CDR3 is CASSSAGGPYEQYF.

The sample holds many counts of this clone. The observed sequence ends 3 residues before the CDR3 terminus, with the missing tail filled in from the germline J gene. V gene TRBV20-1 combines with J gene TRBJ2-3, with D hard to call. This CDR3 contains 17 residues. Germline V gene data show CDR1 as DFQATT and CDR2 as SNEGSKA (reference sequence). Trimming removed 3 bases from V and 0 bases from J, with 19 bases in between. The sequenced CDR3 bases are TGCAGTGCTAGGACAAAGTTGGAGACCCCGAGCACAGATACG. Encoded protein: CSARTKLETPSTDT. The full CDR3 is CSARTKLETPSTDTQYF.

In its sample, this clone was seen a few times. This sample includes further DNA sequences coding for the same CDR3. Here the CDR3 reads CSVGGRTNYGYTF. CDR3 DNA, as far as it was read: TGCAGCGTTGGTGGCAGGACTAACTATGGC. The chain uses TRBV29-1 and TRBJ1-2; D not certain. The read falls 3 residues short of the CDR3 end, and the missing part is taken from the germline J gene. There are 13 residues in the CDR3. The V gene's germline CDR1 is SQVTM and CDR2 ANQGSEA. Between the trimmed V and J ends, which lost 4 bases and 0 bases, there was a span of 9 bases.

With regard to this clone: The observed sequence ends 3 residues before the CDR3 terminus, with the missing tail filled in from the germline J gene. This rearrangement joins TRBV6-1 to TRBJ2-3, with 7 bases aligning to TRBD2. Losses at the gene ends were 0 bases for V and 0 bases for J; bases not matched to a gene: 3. Germline lookup yields CDR1 MNHNS and CDR2 SASEGT. The CDR3 consists of 16 residues. CDR3 amino acids: CASSEAQLASTDTQYF. CDR3 DNA (partial): TGTGCCAGCAGTGAAGCGCAACTAGCGAGCACAGATACG.

This clone was counted at least ten times. Read coverage stops 3 residues before the CDR3 terminus; the germline J gene supplies the remainder. The V and J genes are TRBV18 and TRBJ2-3, with 8 bases that match TRBD2. The CDR3 runs 13 residues. The ends lost 3 bases at V and 6 bases at J; junction bases unmatched: 2. Germline assignment: CDR1 KGHSH and CDR2 LQKENI. The CDR3 loop reads CASSPGLADTQYF. CDR3 bases read: TGTGCCAGCTCACCCGGACTAGCCGATACG.

This clone was seen a few times. The read ends 3 residues early relative to the CDR3; the germline J gene fills the gap. V gene TRBV18 combines with J gene TRBJ2-7, with 7 bases fitting TRBD2. J was trimmed by 0 bases and V by 1 base; bases with no gene match: 9. The CDR3 contains 17 residues. Germline lookup yields CDR1 KGHSH and CDR2 LQKENI. This chain's CDR3 is CASSPLKSGTSSYEQYF. The sequenced CDR3 bases are TGTGCCAGCTCACCACTAAAGAGCGGGACCTCCTCCTACGAG.

About this clone itself: The read ends 3 residues shy of where the CDR3 ends; the end is completed using the germline J gene. The V and J genes are TRBV20-1 and TRBJ2-3; TRBD2 matches at 8 bases. This CDR3 comprises 14 residues. The ends lost 6 bases at V and 0 bases at J; junction bases unmatched: 5. Germline V lookup: CDR1 DFQATT, CDR2 SNEGSKA (reference sequence). CDR3 DNA (partial): TGCAGTGCATGGCCTAGCGGGAGCACAGATACG. Its translation: CSAWPSGSTDT. The full-length CDR3 reads as CSAWPSGSTDTQYF.

This clone showed up just a few times. The DNA ends 3 residues before the CDR3 does, and the rest of the CDR3 is filled in from the germline J gene. The chain joins TRBV5-1 to TRBJ2-1, with TRBD2 matching over 10 bases. V shed 9 bases and J 6 bases; nucleotides not matched to a gene: 12. Germline V gene lookup returns CDR1 SGHRS and CDR2 YFSETQ. CDR3 length equals 15 residues. CDR3 DNA, as far as it was read: TGCGCCACTACCACTAGCGGGACAAGGGGCAATGAG. Translation: CATTTSGTRGNE. The whole CDR3 reads CATTTSGTRGNEQFF.

As to this clone: The read halts 3 residues ahead of the CDR3 end, with the missing end drawn from the germline J gene. V gene TRBV7-2 combines with J gene TRBJ2-7; 13 nucleotides line up with TRBD2. CDR1 and CDR2 from the germline V gene are SGHTA and FQGNSA. CDR3 size: 15 residues. Germline trimming cut 1 base from V and 4 bases from J; bases unmatched to any gene: 1. The CDR3 loop reads CASSLGGLAGYEQYF. The DNA read from the CDR3 is TGTGCCAGCAGCTTAGGGGGACTAGCGGGATACGAG. The entire variable domain, with the rest obtained from reference TRBV7-2 and TRBJ2-7, is as follows: GAGVSQSPSNKVTEKGKDVELRCDPISGHTALYWYRQSLGQGLEFLIYFQGNSAPDKSGLPSDRFSAERTGGSVSTLTIQRTQQEDSAVYLCASSLGGLAGYEQYFGPGTRLTVT.

This clone appeared many times. The read is 3 residues too short to cover the CDR3 end, so that end is filled in from the germline J gene. The V and J genes are TRBV19 and TRBJ2-3, with no clear D. Germline CDR1 reads LNHDA; CDR2 reads SQIVND (reference sequence). V was pared by 10 bases and J by 2 bases, with 4 bases between. The CDR3 contains 10 residues. The CDR3 sequence is CATYTDTQYF. CDR3 DNA, as far as it was read: TGTGCCACCTACACAGATACG.

This clone was counted only a few times. The read is 3 residues too short to cover the CDR3 end, so that end is filled in from the germline J gene. The chain is built from TRBV6-1 and TRBJ2-7; 8 bases map to TRBD2. CDR1 and CDR2 from the germline V gene are MNHNS and SASEGT. The CDR3 spans 15 residues. With V trimmed by 2 bases and J by 5 bases, 8 bases remained unmatched. CDR3 DNA, as far as it was read: TGTGCCAGCAGTGAATACCCGGGAGGGGATGACGAG. It yields the protein CASSEYPGGDDE. The entire CDR3 sequence reads CASSEYPGGDDEQYF.

This clone was counted only a few times. Sequencing ends 3 residues short of the CDR3 end; the germline J gene provides the rest. The chain recombines TRBV7-9 with TRBJ1-5; D gene ambiguous. The CDR3 runs to 14 residues. Germline values: CDR1 SEHNR, CDR2 FQNEAQ (reference sequence). The germline V and J ends were trimmed by 1 base and 5 bases, with 9 bases remaining between them. CDR3 DNA (partial): TGTGCCAGCAGCTTAGGTGAGGGTTATCAGCCC. This encodes CASSLGEGYQP. From start to end, the CDR3 is CASSLGEGYQPQHF. The full variable domain, rest sourced from reference TRBV7-9 and TRBJ1-5, is DTGVSQNPRHKITKRGQNVTFRCDPISEHNRLYWYRQTLGQGPEFLTYFQNEAQLEKSRLLSDRFSAERPKGSFSTLEIQRTEQGDSAMYLCASSLGEGYQPQHFGDGTRLSIL.

This clone was counted ten times or more. From the germline J gene comes the end of the CDR3, since the read stops 3 residues before it. The chain links TRBV29-1 to TRBJ2-2; TRBD2 matches 11 bases. The CDR3 length is 17 residues. The V gene's germline CDR1 is SQVTM and CDR2 ANQGSEA. V dropped 4 bases and J dropped 4; count of bases not matched to a gene: 11. The DNA read from the CDR3 is TGCAGCGTTGGAGGCACTAGCGGGAGCGTGACCACCGGGGAG. Its translation is CSVGGTSGSVTTGE. Given in full, the CDR3 is CSVGGTSGSVTTGELFF.

The CDR3 loop reads CASSREGAMNTEAFF. CDR3 bases read: TGTGCCAGCAGCCGTGAGGGGGCTATGAACACTGAA. This chain joins TRBV7-8 and TRBJ1-1; 7 bases line up with TRBD1. The read halts 3 residues ahead of the CDR3 end, with the missing end drawn from the germline J gene. This CDR3 comprises 15 residues. Trimming cost V 5 bases and J 0 bases; bases outside gene matches: 6. The germline CDR1 and CDR2 sequences are SGHVS and FQNEAQ.

This clone appeared a few times. CDR3 sequence: CASSILSSYEQYF. CDR3 DNA (partial): TGTGCCAGCAGCATTCTAAGCTCCTACGAG. J is TRBJ2-7 and V is TRBV7-9, with D uncertain. The read terminates 3 residues before the CDR3 end, so the remaining end is supplied by the germline J gene. This CDR3 is 13 amino acids long. The germline V and J ends were trimmed by 5 bases and 0 bases, with 8 bases remaining between them. Germline CDR1 SEHNR, CDR2 FQNEAQ (reference sequence).

This clone showed up just a few times. The read halts 3 residues ahead of the CDR3 end, with the missing end drawn from the germline J gene. This sample also contains other DNA sequences that code for the same CDR3. V and J are TRBV18 and TRBJ2-7; TRBD2 agrees at 12 bases. Trimming took 3 bases from V and 1 from J; bases not matched to a gene: 4. The CDR3 loop spans 16 amino acids. The V gene's germline CDR1 is KGHSH and CDR2 LQKENI. The CDR3 loop is CASSPKTSGSSYEQYF. The sequenced CDR3 bases are TGTGCCAGCTCACCCAAGACTAGCGGGAGTTCCTACGAG.

The table lists this clone with many counts. From the germline J gene comes the end of the CDR3, since the read stops 3 residues before it. The V and J genes are TRBV30 and TRBJ2-2, with D perhaps being TRBD1 or TRBD2 (5 bases each). Germline V gives CDR1 GTSNPN, CDR2 SVGIG (reference sequence). This CDR3 is built from 15 residues. V was trimmed by 3 bases and J by 2 bases, leaving 13 bases between them. This CDR3 reads CAWRRGGINTGELFF. Incomplete CDR3 DNA: TGTGCCTGGAGGAGGGGTGGAATAAACACCGGGGAG.

This clone was counted only a few times. The read finishes 3 residues shy of the CDR3 end, and the germline J gene is used to complete it. The chain carries TRBV2 and TRBJ2-1, with D unclear. CDR3 length: 14 amino acids. Germline values: CDR1 SNHLY, CDR2 FYNNEI. Trimming took 10 bases from V and 2 from J, leaving 15 bases between them. The CDR3 is CATFARRAYNEQFF. CDR3 bases read: TGTGCCACCTTCGCGCGTCGGGCCTACAATGAG.

Points on this clone: The read falls 3 residues short of the CDR3 end, and the missing part is taken from the germline J gene. The J gene is TRBJ2-1, the V gene TRBV7-2, with TRBD2 matching 8 bases. V was pared by 6 bases and J by 9 bases, with 13 bases of the junction left unmatched. The length of the CDR3 is 15 residues. Germline CDR1 is SGHTA and CDR2 is FQGNSA. CDR3 protein: CASSLDSGTRVEQFF. The part of the CDR3 DNA that was read is TGTGCCAGCAGTCTAGATAGCGGGACTCGGGTTGAG.

This clone was seen a handful of times. Sequencing ends 3 residues short of the CDR3 end; the germline J gene provides the rest. The V call is TRBV19, the J call TRBJ2-1, with a tentative D call TRBD2 (6 bases). Trimming removed 9 bases at V and 6 bases at J, with 12 bases between. Germline V lookup: CDR1 LNHDA, CDR2 SQIVND (reference sequence). This CDR3 has 12 residues. Partial CDR3 DNA: TGTGCCAGCTCTAGCGACTTCAATGAG. Translated: CASSSDFNE. The whole CDR3 reads CASSSDFNEQFF.